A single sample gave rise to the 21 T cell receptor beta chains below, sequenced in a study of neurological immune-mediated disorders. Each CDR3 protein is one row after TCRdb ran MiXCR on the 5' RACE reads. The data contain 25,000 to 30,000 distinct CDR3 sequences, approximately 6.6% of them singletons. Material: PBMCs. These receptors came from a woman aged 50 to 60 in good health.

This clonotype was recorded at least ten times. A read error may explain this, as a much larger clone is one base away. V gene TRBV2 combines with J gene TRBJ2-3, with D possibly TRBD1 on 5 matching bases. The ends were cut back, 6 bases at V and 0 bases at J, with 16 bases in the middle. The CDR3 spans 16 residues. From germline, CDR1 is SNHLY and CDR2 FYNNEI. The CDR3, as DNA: TGTGCCAGCAGGTACGACAGAATTAGTAGCACAGATACGCAGTATTTT. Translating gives CASRYDRISSTDTQYF.

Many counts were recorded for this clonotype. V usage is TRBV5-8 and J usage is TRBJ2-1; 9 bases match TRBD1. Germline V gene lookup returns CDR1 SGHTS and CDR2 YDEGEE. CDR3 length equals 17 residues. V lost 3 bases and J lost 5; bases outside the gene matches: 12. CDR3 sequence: CASSSPPGTGMDNEQFF. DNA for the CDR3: TGTGCCAGCAGCTCCCCCCCGGGGACAGGGATGGACAATGAGCAGTTCTTC.

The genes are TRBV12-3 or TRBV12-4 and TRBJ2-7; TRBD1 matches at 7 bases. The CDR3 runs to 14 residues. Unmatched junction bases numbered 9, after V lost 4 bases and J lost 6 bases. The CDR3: CASSWGTAAGEQYF. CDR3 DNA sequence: TGTGCCAGCAGTTGGGGGACAGCCGCTGGCGAGCAGTACTTC.

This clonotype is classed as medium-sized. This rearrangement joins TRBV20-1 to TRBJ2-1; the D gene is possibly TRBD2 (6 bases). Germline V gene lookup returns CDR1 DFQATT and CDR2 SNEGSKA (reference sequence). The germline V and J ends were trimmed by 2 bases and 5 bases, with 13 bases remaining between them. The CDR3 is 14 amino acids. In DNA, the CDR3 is TGCAGTGCTAGATTCCCAGCGGGTCACAATGAGCAGTTCTTC. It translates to CSARFPAGHNEQFF.

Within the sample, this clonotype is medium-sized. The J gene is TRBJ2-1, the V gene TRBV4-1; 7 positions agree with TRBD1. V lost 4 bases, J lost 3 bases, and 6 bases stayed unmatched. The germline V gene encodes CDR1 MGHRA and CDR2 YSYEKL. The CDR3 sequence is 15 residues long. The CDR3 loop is CASSRGQADYNEQFF. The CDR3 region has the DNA TGCGCCAGCAGCCGAGGACAGGCTGACTACAATGAGCAGTTCTTC.

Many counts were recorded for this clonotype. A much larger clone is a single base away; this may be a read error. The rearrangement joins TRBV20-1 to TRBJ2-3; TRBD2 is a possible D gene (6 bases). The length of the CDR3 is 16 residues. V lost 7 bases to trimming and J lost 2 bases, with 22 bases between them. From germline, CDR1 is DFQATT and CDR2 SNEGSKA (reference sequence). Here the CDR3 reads CSVASAPPGNTDTQYF. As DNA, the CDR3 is TGCAGTGTAGCTAGCGCACCTCCAGGGAACACAGATACGCAGTATTTT.

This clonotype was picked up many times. CDR3 nucleotide sequence: TGTGCCAGCAGCTTAAAAGTTGTGGCGGGAGCGGTTAGGGATACGCAGTATTTT. Amino acid sequence: CASSLKVVAGAVRDTQYF. This chain links TRBV7-2 with TRBJ2-3, with 7 bases lining up with TRBD2. CDR3 length: 18 residues. The germline gives CDR1 SGHTA, CDR2 FQGNSA. J lost 6 bases, V lost 2 bases, and 17 bases had no gene match.

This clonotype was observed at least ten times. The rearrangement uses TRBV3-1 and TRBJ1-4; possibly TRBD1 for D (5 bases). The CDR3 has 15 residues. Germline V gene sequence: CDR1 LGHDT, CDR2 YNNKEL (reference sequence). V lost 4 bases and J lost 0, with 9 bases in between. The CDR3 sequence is CASSPQVTTNEKLFF. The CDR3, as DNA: TGTGCCAGCAGCCCACAGGTGACAACTAATGAAAAACTGTTTTTT.

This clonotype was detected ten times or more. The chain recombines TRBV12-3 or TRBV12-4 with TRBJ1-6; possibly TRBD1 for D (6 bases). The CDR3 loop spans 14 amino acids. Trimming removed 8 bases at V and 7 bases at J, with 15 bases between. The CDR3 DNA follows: TGTGCCAGCTCAGGGGCGGAAACAAATTCACCCCTCCACTTT. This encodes CASSGAETNSPLHF.

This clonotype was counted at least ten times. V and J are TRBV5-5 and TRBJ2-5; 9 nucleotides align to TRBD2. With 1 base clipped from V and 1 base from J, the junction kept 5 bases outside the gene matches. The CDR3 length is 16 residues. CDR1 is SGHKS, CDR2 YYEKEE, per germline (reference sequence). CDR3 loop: CASSLLGGGAQETQYF. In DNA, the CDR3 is TGTGCCAGCAGCTTGTTGGGCGGGGGGGCCCAAGAGACCCAGTACTTC. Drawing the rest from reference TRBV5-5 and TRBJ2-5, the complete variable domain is DAGVTQSPTHLIKTRGQQVTLRCSPISGHKSVSWYQQVLGQGPQFIFQYYEKEERGRGNFPDRFSARQFPNYSSELNVNALLLGDSALYLCASSLLGGGAQETQYFGPGTRLLVL.

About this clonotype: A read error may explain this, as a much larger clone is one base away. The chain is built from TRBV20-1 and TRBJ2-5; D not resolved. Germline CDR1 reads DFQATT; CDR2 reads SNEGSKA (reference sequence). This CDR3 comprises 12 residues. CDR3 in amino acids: CSARSSAETKYF. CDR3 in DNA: TGCAGTGCCAGAAGTAGTGCGGAGACCAAGTACTTC.

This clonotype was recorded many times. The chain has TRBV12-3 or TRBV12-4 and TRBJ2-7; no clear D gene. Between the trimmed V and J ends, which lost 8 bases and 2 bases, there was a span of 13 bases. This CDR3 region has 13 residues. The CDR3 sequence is CASASGDPYEQYF. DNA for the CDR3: TGTGCCAGCGCTTCTGGGGATCCCTACGAGCAGTACTTC.

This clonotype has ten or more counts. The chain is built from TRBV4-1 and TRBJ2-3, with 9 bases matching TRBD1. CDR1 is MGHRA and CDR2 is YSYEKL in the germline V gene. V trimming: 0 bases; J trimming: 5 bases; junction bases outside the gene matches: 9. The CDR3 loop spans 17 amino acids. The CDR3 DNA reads TGCGCCAGCAGCCAAGACCTACAGGGGGCGCAGGTAGATACGCAGTATTTT. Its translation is CASSQDLQGAQVDTQYF.

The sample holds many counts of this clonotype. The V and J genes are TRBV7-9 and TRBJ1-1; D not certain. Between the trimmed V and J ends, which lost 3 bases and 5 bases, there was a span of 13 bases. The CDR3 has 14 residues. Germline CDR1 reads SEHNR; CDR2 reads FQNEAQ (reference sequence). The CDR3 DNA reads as TGTGCCAGCAGCTTGATGGAGGGCGGGACTGAAGCTTTCTTT. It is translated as CASSLMEGGTEAFF.

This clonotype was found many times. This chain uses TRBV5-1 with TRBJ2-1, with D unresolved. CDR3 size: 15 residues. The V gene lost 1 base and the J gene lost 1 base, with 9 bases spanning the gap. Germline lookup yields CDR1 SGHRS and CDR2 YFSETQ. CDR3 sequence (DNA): TGCGCCAGCAGCTTGTTAGGGCCGTCCTACAATGAGCAGTTCTTC. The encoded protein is CASSLLGPSYNEQFF.

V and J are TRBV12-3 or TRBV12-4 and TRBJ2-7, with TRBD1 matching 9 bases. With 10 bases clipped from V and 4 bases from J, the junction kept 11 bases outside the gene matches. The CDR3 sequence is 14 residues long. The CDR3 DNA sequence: TGTGCCACCTACCCGGGACAGGGACCGTACGAGCAGTACTTC. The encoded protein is CATYPGQGPYEQYF.

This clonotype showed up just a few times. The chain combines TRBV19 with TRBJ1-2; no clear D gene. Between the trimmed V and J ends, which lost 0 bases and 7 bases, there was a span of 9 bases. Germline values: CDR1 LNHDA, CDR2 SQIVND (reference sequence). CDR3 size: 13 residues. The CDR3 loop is CASSIEAGAGYTF. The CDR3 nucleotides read TGTGCCAGTAGTATAGAGGCGGGAGCTGGCTACACCTTC.

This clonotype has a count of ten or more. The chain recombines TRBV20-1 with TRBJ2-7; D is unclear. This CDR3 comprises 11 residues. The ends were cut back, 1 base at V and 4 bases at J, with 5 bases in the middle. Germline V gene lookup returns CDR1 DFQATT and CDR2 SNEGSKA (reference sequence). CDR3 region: CSARVQYEQYF. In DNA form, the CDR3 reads TGCAGTGCTAGAGTGCAGTACGAGCAGTACTTC.

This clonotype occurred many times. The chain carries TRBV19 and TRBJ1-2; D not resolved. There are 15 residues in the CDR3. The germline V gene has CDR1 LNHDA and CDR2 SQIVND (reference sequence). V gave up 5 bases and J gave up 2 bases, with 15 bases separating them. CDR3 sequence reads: CASSPDATRNYGYTF. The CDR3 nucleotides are TGTGCCAGTAGTCCAGACGCAACTCGGAACTATGGCTACACCTTC.

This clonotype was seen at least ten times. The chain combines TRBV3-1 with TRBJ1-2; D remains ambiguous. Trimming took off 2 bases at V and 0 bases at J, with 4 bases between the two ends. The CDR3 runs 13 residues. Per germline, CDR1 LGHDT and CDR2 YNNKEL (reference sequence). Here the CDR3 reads CASSQQANYGYTF. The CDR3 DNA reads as TGTGCCAGCAGCCAACAAGCTAACTATGGCTACACCTTC.

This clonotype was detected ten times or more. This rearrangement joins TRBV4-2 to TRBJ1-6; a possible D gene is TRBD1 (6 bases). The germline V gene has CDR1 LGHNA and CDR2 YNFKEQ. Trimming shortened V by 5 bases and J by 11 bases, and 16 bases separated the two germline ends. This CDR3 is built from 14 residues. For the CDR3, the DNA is TGTGCCAGCAGCTCAAAGGGGGGAAGTACACCCCTCCACTTT. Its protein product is CASSSKGGSTPLHF.